The T cell receptor beta chain described here comes from a study of shared clonotypes between healthy human individuals. The CDR3 length is 13 residues. The V and J ends lost 8 bases and 6 bases, in that order; junction bases with no gene match: 6. Per germline, CDR1 MNHEY and CDR2 SVGAGI. In the study's own analysis: Junction-only sequences without quality scores were provided by ImmunoSEQ, so filtering was different. Here immunoSEQ multiplex PCR was the method, and the copy in TCRdb shows in-frame clones only, minus some. The DNA gave D and trimming, while V, J and clone size come from that table. The table has around 320,000 clones, 80% to 90% seen once.

The chain links TRBV6-5 to TRBJ1-4; 7 nucleotides line up with TRBD1. Sequenced: memory CD8+ T cells sorted from blood. Noted subset: CD45RO+ cells pooled with CCR7-negative TemRA cells. This clonotype was obtained from a young man in good health. The CDR3 here is CASRGGGDEKLFF. For the CDR3, the DNA is TGTGCCAGCCGTGGAGGGGGCGATGAAAAACTGTTTTTT.